The 30 T cell receptor beta chains reported below all come from one sample, sequenced in a study of blood T cell repertoires in COVID-19. The assay was immunoSEQ multiplex PCR, and TCRdb's table has in-frame clones only and misses some. Of roughly 430,000 clones listed, approximately 90% are singletons. Input material: PBMCs or T cells enriched from blood (not recorded which). These receptors originate from a woman under 30 who had been exposed to COVID-19.

V usage is TRBV30 and J usage is TRBJ1-4; D is undetermined. Germline CDR1 reads GTSNPN; CDR2 reads SVGIG (reference sequence). CDR3 length: 13 residues. V was shortened by 2 bases and J by 3 bases, with 7 bases between the two germline ends. CDR3 coding DNA: TGTGCCTGGAGTCTACAGTCTAATGAAAAACTGTTTTTT. Protein sequence: CAWSLQSNEKLFF.

The V and J genes are TRBV28 and TRBJ1-2; 8 positions agree with TRBD1. The germline gives CDR1 MDHEN, CDR2 SYDVKM. The CDR3 totals 15 residues. V trimming: 5 bases; J trimming: 1 base; junction bases outside the gene matches: 6. The CDR3 nucleotides are TGTGCCAGCAGTCACCGACAGGGGAATAACTATGGCTACACCTTC. Its translation is CASSHRQGNNYGYTF.

The gene calls are TRBV29-1 and TRBJ2-3; D is ambiguous. This CDR3 is built from 15 residues. The V end lost 2 bases, the J end lost 4 bases, and 16 bases lay between the germline ends. CDR1 and CDR2 from the germline V gene are SQVTM and ANQGSEA. The CDR3 region is CSVESVGSGADTQYF. CDR3 nucleotide sequence: TGCAGCGTTGAATCAGTTGGATCAGGCGCAGATACGCAGTATTTT.

The genes are TRBV18 and TRBJ2-5; a weak D match, TRBD2 (5 bases). The CDR3 is 14 residues long. Germline V gene data show CDR1 as KGHSH and CDR2 as LQKENI. Trimming took off 4 bases at V and 1 base at J, with 10 bases between the two ends. CDR3 sequence reads: CASSLSAGQETQYF. For the CDR3, the DNA is TGTGCCAGCTCACTGAGCGCGGGCCAAGAGACCCAGTACTTC.

The chain couples TRBV11-2 to TRBJ1-1; D is perhaps TRBD1 (6 bases). Germline values: CDR1 SGHAT, CDR2 FQNNGV. The CDR3 is 15 amino acids. Trimming took 3 bases from V and 2 from J, leaving 13 bases between them. Here the CDR3 DNA reads TGTGCCAGCAGCTTTAACCTAGGGGGAAACACTGAAGCTTTCTTT. As protein: CASSFNLGGNTEAFF. Full variable domain (remainder filled in from reference TRBV11-2 and TRBJ1-1): EAGVAQSPRYKIIEKRQSVAFWCNPISGHATLYWYQQILGQGPKLLIQFQNNGVVDDSQLPKDRFSAERLKGVDSTLKIQPAKLEDSAVYLCASSFNLGGNTEAFFGQGTRLTVV.

The J gene is TRBJ1-4, the V gene TRBV15, with TRBD1 matching over 10 bases. The ends lost 2 bases at V and 7 bases at J; junction bases unmatched: 7. CDR1 is LNHNV, CDR2 YYDKDF, per germline (reference sequence). CDR3 length: 16 residues. CDR3 nucleotides: TGTGCCACCAGCAGACCCCGGACAGGGGGGGTTGAAAAACTGTTTTTT. Translating gives CATSRPRTGGVEKLFF.

This chain uses TRBV11-3 with TRBJ2-2; D not certain. Germline CDR1 reads SGHNT; CDR2 reads YENEEA. V lost 5 bases and J lost 7, with 11 bases in between. This CDR3 contains 13 residues. CDR3 DNA sequence: TGTGCCAGCAGCCCCAGTGTGGTCGGGGAGCTGTTTTTT. It codes for CASSPSVVGELFF.

As for this clone: Other nucleotide sequences from this sample produce the same CDR3. This chain uses TRBV3-1 (or the pseudogene TRBV3-2) with TRBJ1-5; 10 nucleotides agree with TRBD1. The CDR3 has 15 residues. J was trimmed by 4 bases and V by 1 base; bases with no gene match: 1. CDR1 and CDR2 (germline): LGHDT, YNNKEL (reference sequence). The CDR3 region is CASSQAGQGNQPQHF. In DNA form, the CDR3 reads TGTGCCAGCAGCCAAGCGGGACAGGGGAATCAGCCCCAGCATTTT.

V and J are TRBV19 and TRBJ2-7, with TRBD2 matching 7 bases. Trimming removed 5 bases from V and 4 bases from J; junction bases left unmatched: 8. CDR1 is LNHDA, CDR2 SQIVND, per germline (reference sequence). The CDR3 is 14 residues long. DNA of the CDR3: TGTGCCAGTAGTCCAGGATTGCGGGAGTACGAGCAGTACTTC. Protein product: CASSPGLREYEQYF.

The gene calls are TRBV28 and TRBJ2-2, with 8 bases matching TRBD2. The CDR3 totals 16 residues. Germline values: CDR1 MDHEN, CDR2 SYDVKM. Unmatched junction bases numbered 5, after V lost 5 bases and J lost 0 bases. The CDR3 DNA reads as TGTGCCAGCAGTCTAATAGCGGGACCGAACACCGGGGAGCTGTTTTTT. It translates to CASSLIAGPNTGELFF.

The chain combines TRBV5-1 with TRBJ1-2; D not resolved. V was shortened by 4 bases and J by 0 bases, with 7 bases between the two germline ends. The germline V gene has CDR1 SGHRS and CDR2 YFSETQ. The CDR3 is 13 residues long. The DNA for the CDR3 is TGCGCCAGCAGCCCGAGTCCTAACTATGGCTACACCTTC. This translates into CASSPSPNYGYTF. Using reference TRBV5-1 and TRBJ1-2 for the parts outside the CDR3, the full variable domain is KAGVTQTPRYLIKTRGQQVTLSCSPISGHRSVSWYQQTPGQGLQFLFEYFSETQRNKGNFPGRFSGRQFSNSRSEMNVSTLELGDSALYLCASSPSPNYGYTFGSGTRLTVV.

The chain uses TRBV28 and TRBJ1-1; tentative D call: TRBD1 (6 bases). In germline, CDR1 is MDHEN, CDR2 SYDVKM. Trimming cost V 3 bases and J 4 bases, with 12 bases left between them. This CDR3 contains 14 residues. CDR3 sequence: CASSFRGEITEAFF. Here the CDR3 DNA reads TGTGCCAGCAGTTTCAGGGGTGAGATCACTGAAGCTTTCTTT.

The chain recombines TRBV5-4 with TRBJ2-7, with 8 bases fitting TRBD2. The CDR3 contains 13 residues. Germline loops: CDR1 SGHNT, CDR2 YYREEE (reference sequence). V lost 7 bases and J lost 7; bases outside the gene matches: 10. CDR3 nucleotide sequence: TGTGCCAGCGGGCCCCGCGGGGGGATAGAGCAGTACTTC. This translates into CASGPRGGIEQYF.

This chain connects TRBV6-5 to TRBJ2-7, with D unclear. This CDR3 region has 15 residues. V gave up 0 bases and J gave up 3 bases, with 12 bases separating them. Germline CDR1 MNHEY, CDR2 SVGAGI. The CDR3 reads CASSYSTGSNYEQYF. The CDR3 DNA reads as TGTGCCAGCAGTTACTCGACTGGATCGAACTACGAGCAGTACTTC.

The chain is built from TRBV7-9 and TRBJ1-6; D not certain. The CDR3 has 16 residues. CDR1 is SEHNR and CDR2 is FQNEAQ in the germline V gene (reference sequence). V shed 5 bases and J shed 10 bases, with 21 bases lying between them. DNA for the CDR3: TGTGCCAGCAGCATTAGCACCGGTGTGGGTGCCTCACCCCTCCACTTT. This encodes CASSISTGVGASPLHF.

The J gene is TRBJ2-1, the V gene TRBV12-3 or TRBV12-4; TRBD2 agrees at 9 bases. J was trimmed by 15 bases and V by 6 bases; bases with no gene match: 9. CDR3 length: 12 amino acids. The CDR3 coding sequence is TGTGCCAGCAGCCATAGCGGGAGTTTTCCGTTCTTC. Translation gives CASSHSGSFPFF.

This sequence joins TRBV28 and TRBJ1-3; D is perhaps TRBD1 (6 bases). The CDR3 runs to 16 residues. Germline loops: CDR1 MDHEN, CDR2 SYDVKM. The V gene lost 6 bases and the J gene lost 2 bases, with 17 bases spanning the gap. CDR3 sequence: CASSPPTGKAGNTIYF. DNA for the CDR3: TGTGCCAGCAGCCCCCCTACAGGGAAAGCTGGAAACACCATATATTTT.

V and J are TRBV10-3 and TRBJ1-1; D perhaps matches TRBD1 (5 bases). The CDR3 is 11 amino acids. Trimming removed 10 bases from V and 7 bases from J, with 13 bases in between. Per germline, CDR1 ENHRY and CDR2 SYGVKD. The DNA for the CDR3 is TGTGCCACCGGGCTGGGGGGTGAAGCTTTCTTT. As protein: CATGLGGEAFF.

The chain carries TRBV7-9 and TRBJ1-6; 7 bases map to TRBD1. V lost 2 bases, J lost 7 bases, and 11 bases stayed unmatched. The CDR3 runs to 17 residues. Germline CDR1 SEHNR, CDR2 FQNEAQ (reference sequence). CDR3 sequence reads: CASSLNSAGTENSPLHF. The DNA for the CDR3 is TGTGCCAGCAGCTTAAACTCCGCCGGGACAGAGAATTCACCCCTCCACTTT.

V and J are TRBV9 and TRBJ1-1, with TRBD1 matching 10 bases. The CDR3 consists of 14 residues. V dropped 3 bases and J dropped 11; count of bases not matched to a gene: 10. Germline CDR1 is SGDLS and CDR2 is YYNGEE. CDR3 bases: TGTGCCAGCAGCGCCTCTGGACAGGGGGGGGAGGCTTTCTTT. Residues: CASSASGQGGEAFF. The full variable domain, completed using reference TRBV9 and TRBJ1-1, is DSGVTQTPKHLITATGQRVTLRCSPRSGDLSVYWYQQSLDQGLQFLIQYYNGEERAKGNILERFSAQQFPDLHSELNLSSLELGDSALYFCASSASGQGGEAFFGQGTRLTVV.

The J gene is TRBJ2-1, the V gene TRBV29-1; 14 nucleotides line up with TRBD2. V lost 6 bases to trimming and J lost 0 bases; unmatched junction nucleotides: 10. This CDR3 is built from 18 residues. Germline CDR1 SQVTM, CDR2 ANQGSEA. The CDR3 spells CSVTGLAGVLHSYNEQFF. CDR3 DNA sequence: TGCAGCGTAACGGGACTAGCGGGAGTGCTCCACTCCTACAATGAGCAGTTCTTC.

The chain couples TRBV3-1 (or the pseudogene TRBV3-2) to TRBJ1-1; perhaps TRBD1 as D (5 bases). CDR1 is LGHDT, CDR2 YNNKEL, per germline (reference sequence). This CDR3 has 13 amino acids. The V end lost 5 bases, the J end lost 2 bases, and 9 bases lay between the germline ends. CDR3 loop: CASSTTGNTEAFF. The CDR3 DNA reads TGTGCCAGCAGCACCACAGGCAACACTGAAGCTTTCTTT.

The chain carries TRBV3-1 (or the pseudogene TRBV3-2) and TRBJ2-1; 7 positions agree with TRBD2. With V trimmed by 0 bases and J by 2 bases, 4 bases remained unmatched. The CDR3 loop spans 16 amino acids. Germline CDR1 is LGHDT and CDR2 is YNNKEL (reference sequence). DNA for the CDR3: TGTGCCAGCAGCCAAGATAATCTAGCGGCCTACAATGAGCAGTTCTTC. This sequence encodes CASSQDNLAAYNEQFF.

The V call is TRBV15, the J call TRBJ2-2; 13 bases align to TRBD2. This CDR3 contains 19 residues. The junction had 13 bases not matched to a gene; V was cut back by 1 base and J by 8 bases. Germline assignment: CDR1 LNHNV and CDR2 YYDKDF (reference sequence). This CDR3 reads CATSRGFGTSGTFVGELFF. CDR3 nucleotide sequence: TGTGCCACCAGCAGAGGATTTGGGACTAGCGGGACCTTTGTAGGGGAGCTGTTTTTT.

This chain joins TRBV6-5 and TRBJ2-7; D perhaps matches TRBD2 (5 bases). The germline CDR1 and CDR2 sequences are MNHEY and SVGAGI. Trimming left V 8 bases short and J 2 bases short, with 19 bases between. The CDR3 extends over 15 amino acids. Here the CDR3 reads CASYHAAGVTYEQYF. The CDR3 DNA reads as TGTGCCAGCTATCACGCGGCCGGGGTAACCTACGAGCAGTACTTC.

The CDR3 region has the DNA TGTGCCAGCAGCGAAAGCGGGGGCAATCAGCCCCAGCATTTT. This translates into CASSESGGNQPQHF. The chain employs TRBV6-4 and TRBJ1-5; no clear D gene. The V and J ends lost 6 bases and 2 bases respectively, with 11 bases between them. The CDR3 contains 14 residues. Germline V gene data show CDR1 as MRHNA and CDR2 as SNTAGT.

Regarding this clone: Other DNA sequences in this specimen translate into the identical CDR3. V is TRBV3-1 (or the pseudogene TRBV3-2) and J is TRBJ2-7; tentative D call: TRBD2 (5 bases). There are 12 residues in the CDR3. V lost 6 bases to trimming and J lost 3 bases, with 9 bases between them. Germline CDR1 is LGHDT and CDR2 is YNNKEL (reference sequence). The CDR3 DNA sequence: TGTGCCAGCAGTCGTACTAGCTACGAGCAGTACTTC. Its protein is CASSRTSYEQYF.

This sequence joins TRBV6-5 and TRBJ2-1; no definite D call. The germline gives CDR1 MNHEY, CDR2 SVGAGI. The CDR3 runs to 15 residues. Trimming removed 5 bases from V and 0 bases from J, with 11 bases in between. CDR3 sequence: CASSKNYVSYNEQFF. In DNA form, the CDR3 reads TGTGCCAGCAGTAAAAACTATGTCTCCTACAATGAGCAGTTCTTC.

This clone has just one count. The J gene is TRBJ1-5, the V gene TRBV19; D gene unclear. The ends were cut back, 2 bases at V and 4 bases at J, with 6 bases in the middle. Per germline, CDR1 LNHDA and CDR2 SQIVND (reference sequence). The CDR3 is 13 amino acids. CDR3 amino acids: CASSIQANQPQHF. In DNA, the CDR3 is TGTGCCAGTAGTATACAGGCAAATCAGCCCCAGCATTTT.

This rearrangement joins TRBV9 to TRBJ1-6, with D possibly TRBD1 on 6 matching bases. The germline CDR1 and CDR2 sequences are SGDLS and YYNGEE. The V gene lost 0 bases and the J gene lost 7 bases, with 14 bases spanning the gap. This CDR3 region has 16 residues. The CDR3: CASSVAATGKNSPLHF. CDR3 DNA sequence: TGTGCCAGCAGCGTAGCTGCCACAGGGAAAAATTCACCCCTCCACTTT.